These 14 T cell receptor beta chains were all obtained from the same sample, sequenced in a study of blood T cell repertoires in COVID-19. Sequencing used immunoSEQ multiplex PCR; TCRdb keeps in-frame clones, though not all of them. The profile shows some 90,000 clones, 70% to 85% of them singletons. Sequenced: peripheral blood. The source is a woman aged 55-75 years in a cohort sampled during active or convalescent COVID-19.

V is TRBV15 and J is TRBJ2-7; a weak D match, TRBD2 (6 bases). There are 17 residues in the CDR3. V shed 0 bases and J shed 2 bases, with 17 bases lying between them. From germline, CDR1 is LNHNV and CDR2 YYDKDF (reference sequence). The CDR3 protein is CATSRDRLAGIPYEQYF. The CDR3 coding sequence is TGTGCCACCAGCAGAGATAGGTTGGCGGGGATACCCTACGAGCAGTACTTC.

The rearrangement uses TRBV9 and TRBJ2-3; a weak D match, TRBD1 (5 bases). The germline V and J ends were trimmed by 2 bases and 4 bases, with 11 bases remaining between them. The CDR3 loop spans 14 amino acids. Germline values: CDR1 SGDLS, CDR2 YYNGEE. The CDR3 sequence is CASSVDTTPDTQYF. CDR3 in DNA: TGTGCCAGCAGCGTGGACACCACCCCAGATACGCAGTATTTT.

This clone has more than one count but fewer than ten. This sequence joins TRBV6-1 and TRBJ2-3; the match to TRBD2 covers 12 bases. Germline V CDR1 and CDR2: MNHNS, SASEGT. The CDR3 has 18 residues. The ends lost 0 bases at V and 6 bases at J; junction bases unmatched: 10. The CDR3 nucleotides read TGTGCCAGCAGTGAAGCGTGGTTACTAGCGGGGGGAGAGGATACGCAGTATTTT. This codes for CASSEAWLLAGGEDTQYF.

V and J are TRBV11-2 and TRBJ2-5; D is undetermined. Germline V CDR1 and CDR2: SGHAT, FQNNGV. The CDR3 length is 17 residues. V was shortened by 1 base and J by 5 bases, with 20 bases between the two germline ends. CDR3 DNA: TGTGCCAGCAGCTTAGGTGTAACTTTTGCCCTCCGGGAGACCCAGTACTTC. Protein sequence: CASSLGVTFALRETQYF.

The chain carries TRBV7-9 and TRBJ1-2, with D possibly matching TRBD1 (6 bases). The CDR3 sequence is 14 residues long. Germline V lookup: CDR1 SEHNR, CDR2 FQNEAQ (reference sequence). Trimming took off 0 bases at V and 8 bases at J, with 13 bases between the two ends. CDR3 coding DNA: TGTGCCAGCAGCTTAGCAGGGGGATTAGGAGGCTACACCTTC. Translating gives CASSLAGGLGGYTF.

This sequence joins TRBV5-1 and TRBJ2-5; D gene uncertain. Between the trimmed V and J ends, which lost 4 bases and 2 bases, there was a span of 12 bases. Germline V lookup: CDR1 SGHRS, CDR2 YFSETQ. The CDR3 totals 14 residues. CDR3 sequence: CASSRLTEQETQYF. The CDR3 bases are TGCGCCAGCAGCCGCCTAACAGAACAAGAGACCCAGTACTTC.

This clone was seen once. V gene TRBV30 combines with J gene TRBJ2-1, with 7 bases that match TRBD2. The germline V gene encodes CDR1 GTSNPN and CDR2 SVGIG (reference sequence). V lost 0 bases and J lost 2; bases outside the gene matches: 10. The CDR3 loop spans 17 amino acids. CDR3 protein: CAWSVLSGGGTYNEQFF. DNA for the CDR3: TGTGCCTGGAGTGTACTGTCTGGGGGGGGGACCTACAATGAGCAGTTCTTC.

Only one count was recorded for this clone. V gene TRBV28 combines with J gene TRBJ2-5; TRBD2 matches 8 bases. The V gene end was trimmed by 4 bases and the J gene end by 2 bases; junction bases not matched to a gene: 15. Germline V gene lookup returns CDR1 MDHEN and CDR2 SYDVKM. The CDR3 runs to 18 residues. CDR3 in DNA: TGTGCCAGCAGTTACCCGGGACTAGGAGGGGGGGCACAAGAGACCCAGTACTTC. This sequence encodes CASSYPGLGGGAQETQYF.

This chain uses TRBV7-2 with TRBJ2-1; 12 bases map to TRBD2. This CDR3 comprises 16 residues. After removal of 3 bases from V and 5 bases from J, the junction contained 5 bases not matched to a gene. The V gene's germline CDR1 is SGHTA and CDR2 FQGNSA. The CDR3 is CASSFGLAGGNNEQFF. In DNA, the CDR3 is TGTGCCAGCAGCTTTGGTCTAGCGGGGGGGAACAATGAGCAGTTCTTC. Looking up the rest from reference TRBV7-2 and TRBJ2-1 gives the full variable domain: GAGVSQSPSNKVTEKGKDVELRCDPISGHTALYWYRQSLGQGLEFLIYFQGNSAPDKSGLPSDRFSAERTGGSVSTLTIQRTQQEDSAVYLCASSFGLAGGNNEQFFGPGTRLTVL.

CDR3 nucleotides: TGTGCCAGCAGAAGACAGGGGCTCAACACCGGGGAGCTGTTTTTT. It codes for CASRRQGLNTGELFF. The V and J genes are TRBV6-5 and TRBJ2-2; 8 positions match TRBD1. CDR3 length: 15 residues. V gave up 6 bases and J gave up 2 bases; unmatched junction bases: 5. CDR1 and CDR2 (germline): MNHEY, SVGAGI.

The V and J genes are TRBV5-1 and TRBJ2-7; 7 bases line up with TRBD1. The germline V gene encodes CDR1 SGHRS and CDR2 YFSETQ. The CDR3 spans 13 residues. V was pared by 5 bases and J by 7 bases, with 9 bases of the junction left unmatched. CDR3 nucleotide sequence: TGCGCCAGCAGAGAAATGACAGGGTGGGAGCAGTACTTC. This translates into CASREMTGWEQYF. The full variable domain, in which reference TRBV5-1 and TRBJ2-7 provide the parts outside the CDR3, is KAGVTQTPRYLIKTRGQQVTLSCSPISGHRSVSWYQQTPGQGLQFLFEYFSETQRNKGNFPGRFSGRQFSNSRSEMNVSTLELGDSALYLCASREMTGWEQYFGPGTRLTVT.

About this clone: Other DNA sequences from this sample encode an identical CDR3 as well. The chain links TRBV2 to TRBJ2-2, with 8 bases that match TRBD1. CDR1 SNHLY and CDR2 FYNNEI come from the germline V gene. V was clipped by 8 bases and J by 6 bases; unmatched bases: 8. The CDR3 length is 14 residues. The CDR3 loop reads CASRGRGLSGELFF. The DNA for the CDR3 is TGTGCCAGCCGAGGCAGGGGGCTTTCCGGGGAGCTGTTTTTT.

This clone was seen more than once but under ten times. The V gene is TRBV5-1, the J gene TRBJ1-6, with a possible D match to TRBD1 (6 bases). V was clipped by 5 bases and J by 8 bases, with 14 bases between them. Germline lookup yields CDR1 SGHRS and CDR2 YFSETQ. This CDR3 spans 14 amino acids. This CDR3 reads CASSTGLRDSPLHF. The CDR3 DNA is TGCGCCAGCAGTACAGGGTTAAGAGATTCACCCCTCCACTTT.

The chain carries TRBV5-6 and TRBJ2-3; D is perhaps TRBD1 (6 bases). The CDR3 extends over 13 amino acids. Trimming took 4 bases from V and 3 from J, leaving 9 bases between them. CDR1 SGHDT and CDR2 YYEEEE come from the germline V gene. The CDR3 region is CASSRQVTDTQYF. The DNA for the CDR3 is TGTGCCAGCAGCCGACAGGTAACAGATACGCAGTATTTT.